The 26 T cell receptor beta chains below come from one sample, sequenced in a study of T-cell reconstitution after alpha-beta-depleted transplantation in children (dated by TCRdb to 2016 to 2017). The library came from PCR. The sample was run on an Illumina HiSeq 2500. To normalize quantification of the TCRbeta repertoire, the TCR libraries were built with molecular barcoding that relied on unique molecular identifiers. The public reads were reanalyzed by TCRdb: fastp trimming at Q25, MiXCR alignment, in-frame beta chains only. A single entry per CDR3 protein holds the most common genes and DNA from its merged rows. Recorded for this sample are about 610,000 distinct CDR3 sequences; 10% to 13% of them occurred a single time. Less than 4.5% of the sample is in the top ten clones. The starting material was PBMCs from the stem cell graft donor, obtained from the stem cell graft. These receptors were collected from a human donor who donated a stem cell graft to a child with acute myeloid leukemia.

This clonotype was observed many times. This sequence joins TRBV10-2 and TRBJ2-7; 9 bases agree with TRBD1. Germline V gene data show CDR1 as WSHSY and CDR2 as SAAADI. The junction had 6 bases not matched to a gene; V was cut back by 3 bases and J by 3 bases. The CDR3 runs to 15 residues. This chain's CDR3 is CASSDVGTGIYEQYF. The DNA of the CDR3 is TGCGCCAGCAGTGATGTGGGGACAGGGATCTACGAGCAGTACTTC.

This chain connects TRBV3-1 to TRBJ2-3; 12 nucleotides match TRBD2. The CDR3 is 18 residues long. Per germline, CDR1 LGHDT and CDR2 YNNKEL (reference sequence). V was clipped by 11 bases and J by 2 bases; unmatched bases: 17. The CDR3 nucleotides read TGTGCCTGCTGTTTCGGACTAGCGGGAACCCGATACACAGATACGCAGTATTTT. Translating gives CACCFGLAGTRYTDTQYF.

V usage is TRBV30 and J usage is TRBJ2-5; no firm D call. Germline CDR1 and CDR2: GTSNPN and SVGIG (reference sequence). There are 13 residues in the CDR3. Trimming took 1 base from V and 3 from J, leaving 9 bases between them. CDR3 DNA sequence: TGTGCCTGGAGTGGGGGTCGGAAAGAGACCCAGTACTTC. Protein product: CAWSGGRKETQYF.

This clonotype was detected many times. The chain is built from TRBV9 and TRBJ2-3; weak D call: TRBD2 (5 bases). This CDR3 comprises 11 residues. V was trimmed by 5 bases and J by 8 bases, leaving 9 bases between them. CDR1 and CDR2 (germline): SGDLS, YYNGEE. This chain's CDR3 is CASRGEGTQYF. Here the CDR3 DNA reads TGTGCCAGCAGGGGAGAAGGTACGCAGTATTTT.

This clonotype occurred many times. This sequence joins TRBV21-1 and TRBJ2-5; the table names TRBD2, a call not compared with the DNA. TRBV21-1 is a recognized pseudogene. The CDR3 is made up of 15 amino acids. CDR3 sequence: CASSRLAGGSETQYF. DNA of the CDR3: TGTGCCAGCAGCAGACTAGCGGGAGGGTCAGAGACCCAGTACTTC.

The chain recombines TRBV21-1 with TRBJ2-1; the DNA was not used to check the table's D call, TRBD1. TRBV21-1 is shown as a pseudogene. The CDR3 length is 13 residues. The CDR3 DNA reads TGTGCCAGCCCGTGGCGGGGACACAATGAGCAGTTCTTC. Translating it yields CASPWRGHNEQFF.

In this sample, this clonotype turned up many times. The chain links TRBV29-1 to TRBJ2-1; TRBD2 agrees at 10 bases. Germline-derived CDR1 and CDR2 are SQVTM and ANQGSEA. V trimming: 7 bases; J trimming: 7 bases; junction bases outside the gene matches: 13. The CDR3 spans 15 residues. The CDR3 DNA reads TGCAGCGGCTTATCTAGCGGGAGAATGAGGAATGAGCAGTTCTTC. It specifies CSGLSSGRMRNEQFF.

This clonotype was found a few times. The chain joins TRBV7-2 to TRBJ2-7; D is possibly TRBD1 (5 bases). The V and J ends lost 7 bases and 3 bases respectively, with 16 bases between them. The CDR3 is 14 residues long. The germline V gene encodes CDR1 SGHTA and CDR2 FQGNSA. CDR3 in amino acids: CASNLQELSYEQYF. The CDR3 DNA is TGTGCCAGCAACCTACAGGAATTAAGCTACGAGCAGTACTTC.

The gene calls are TRBV5-1 and TRBJ2-2; D remains ambiguous. Germline V gives CDR1 SGHRS, CDR2 YFSETQ. The CDR3 runs to 16 residues. V was trimmed by 4 bases and J by 0 bases, leaving 13 bases between them. CDR3 loop: CASSDPARANTGELFF. CDR3 nucleotide sequence: TGCGCCAGCAGCGACCCCGCCCGGGCGAACACCGGGGAGCTGTTTTTT. The full variable domain, completed using reference TRBV5-1 and TRBJ2-2, is KAGVTQTPRYLIKTRGQQVTLSCSPISGHRSVSWYQQTPGQGLQFLFEYFSETQRNKGNFPGRFSGRQFSNSRSEMNVSTLELGDSALYLCASSDPARANTGELFFGEGSRLTVL.

This clonotype was seen only a few times. The rearrangement links TRBV7-2 to TRBJ2-3; D gene uncertain. The germline CDR1 and CDR2 sequences are SGHTA and FQGNSA. V was trimmed by 1 base and J by 1 base, leaving 12 bases between them. The CDR3 extends over 16 amino acids. Here the CDR3 reads CASSLGLERGTDTQYF. CDR3 coding DNA: TGTGCCAGCAGCTTAGGTCTCGAAAGGGGCACAGATACGCAGTATTTT.

J is TRBJ2-2 and V is TRBV7-2, with 7 nucleotides matching TRBD2. The germline CDR1 and CDR2 sequences are SGHTA and FQGNSA. The ends lost 11 bases at V and 3 bases at J; junction bases unmatched: 9. The CDR3 contains 14 residues. The CDR3 protein is CARPGGSDTGELFF. DNA of the CDR3: TGTGCCCGACCGGGAGGATCCGACACCGGGGAGCTGTTTTTT. Full variable domain (outside the CDR3, taken from reference TRBV7-2 and TRBJ2-2): GAGVSQSPSNKVTEKGKDVELRCDPISGHTALYWYRQSLGQGLEFLIYFQGNSAPDKSGLPSDRFSAERTGGSVSTLTIQRTQQEDSAVYLCARPGGSDTGELFFGEGSRLTVL.

This clonotype has a handful of counts. The rearrangement uses TRBV5-1 and TRBJ2-1; TRBD1 aligns across 10 bases. Germline V gene lookup returns CDR1 SGHRS and CDR2 YFSETQ. The CDR3 runs to 16 residues. With V trimmed by 6 bases and J by 4 bases, 10 bases remained unmatched. The CDR3 DNA reads as TGCGCCAGCAAGACGACAGGGGGCGATTTTTACAATGAGCAGTTCTTC. Its translation: CASKTTGGDFYNEQFF.

This clonotype has at least ten counts. This rearrangement joins TRBV20-1 to TRBJ2-7, with D unclear. The germline CDR1 and CDR2 sequences are DFQATT and SNEGSKA (reference sequence). Trimming pared 6 bases from V and 3 bases from J, leaving 21 bases between. The CDR3 is 15 residues long. CDR3 protein: CSAVISGRSGYEQYF. The CDR3 DNA reads as TGCAGTGCGGTTATTTCAGGACGGTCGGGCTACGAGCAGTACTTC.

This clonotype was seen ten or more times. V is TRBV6-2 or TRBV6-3 and J is TRBJ2-7; 8 positions match TRBD2. Germline-derived CDR1 and CDR2 are MNHEY and SVGEGT. Trimming took 7 bases from V and 5 from J; bases not matched to a gene: 10. The CDR3 totals 14 residues. CDR3 in DNA: TGTGCCAGCACCGAGAGCGGGAGAACCGACGAGCAGTACTTC. Its translation is CASTESGRTDEQYF.

This clonotype was counted only a few times. The gene calls are TRBV27 and TRBJ2-1; 13 positions match TRBD2. With 5 bases clipped from V and 7 bases from J, the junction kept 11 bases outside the gene matches. This CDR3 comprises 17 residues. CDR1 is MNHEY and CDR2 is SMNVEV in the germline V gene (reference sequence). The CDR3 region is CASSGLAGATSWNEQFF. The CDR3 DNA is TGTGCCAGCAGTGGACTAGCGGGAGCCACTTCCTGGAATGAGCAGTTCTTC.

The chain links TRBV5-1 to TRBJ2-1, with 11 positions matching TRBD2. V dropped 6 bases and J dropped 10; count of bases not matched to a gene: 12. CDR1 is SGHRS, CDR2 YFSETQ, per germline. The CDR3 has 15 residues. CDR3 in amino acids: CASMAGTSGRGEQFF. The CDR3 DNA is TGCGCCAGCATGGCCGGGACTAGCGGACGGGGGGAGCAGTTCTTC.

This clonotype came up many times. The chain carries TRBV4-2 and TRBJ2-3, with 7 nucleotides matching TRBD1. There are 18 residues in the CDR3. CDR1 and CDR2 (germline): LGHNA, YNFKEQ. The ends lost 4 bases at V and 0 bases at J; junction bases unmatched: 13. The CDR3 DNA is TGTGCCAGCAGCCGCCTCTTCCGGGACAGAGTTAGCACAGATACGCAGTATTTT. Its protein product is CASSRLFRDRVSTDTQYF.

This clonotype appeared many times. The rearrangement joins TRBV24-1 to TRBJ2-1; the match to TRBD2 covers 9 bases. The CDR3 contains 17 residues. V lost 5 bases, J lost 10 bases, and 17 bases stayed unmatched. Germline lookup yields CDR1 KGHDR and CDR2 SFDVKD. CDR3 amino acids: CATSGLLAGGWGVEQFF. Here the CDR3 DNA reads TGTGCCACCAGTGGCCTACTAGCGGGCGGCTGGGGGGTGGAGCAGTTCTTC.

This clonotype has a handful of counts. The rearrangement uses TRBV5-1 and TRBJ1-1, with a tentative D call TRBD1 (5 bases). This CDR3 has 15 residues. Germline CDR1 and CDR2: SGHRS and YFSETQ. Trimming cost V 0 bases and J 0 bases, with 9 bases left between them. DNA of the CDR3: TGCGCCAGCAGCTTGGAGGGGATAATGAACACTGAAGCTTTCTTT. This encodes CASSLEGIMNTEAFF.

This clonotype was observed many times. The rearrangement joins TRBV7-3 to TRBJ1-1, with 7 bases identical to TRBD1. The CDR3 spans 20 residues. V was pared by 5 bases and J by 12 bases, with 33 bases of the junction left unmatched. From germline, CDR1 is SGHTA and CDR2 FQGTGA. The CDR3 coding sequence is TGTGCCAGCAGCGGGATAGTGGGCTTTGGAGGGGGCCTACCGACCGTTAAAACTTTCTTT. Encoded protein: CASSGIVGFGGGLPTVKTFF.

This clonotype turned up a few times. The gene calls are TRBV15 and TRBJ1-3, with a weak D call TRBD1 (5 bases). CDR3 length: 16 residues. Germline-derived CDR1 and CDR2 are LNHNV and YYDKDF (reference sequence). V lost 1 base to trimming and J lost 0 bases, with 10 bases between them. The CDR3 protein is CATSRGGTSSGNTIYF. The CDR3 DNA reads TGTGCCACCAGCAGAGGAGGGACCTCCTCTGGAAACACCATATATTTT.

This clonotype has a count of ten or more. The gene calls are TRBV10-3 and TRBJ2-2; TRBD1 agrees at 7 bases. CDR1 is ENHRY and CDR2 is SYGVKD in the germline V gene. The CDR3 runs 15 residues. V was pared by 2 bases and J by 1 base, with 1 base of the junction left unmatched. CDR3 nucleotides: TGTGCCATCAGTGAGAGGACAGGGAACACCGGGGAGCTGTTTTTT. Translating it yields CAISERTGNTGELFF.

This chain links TRBV30 with TRBJ2-2; 9 nucleotides align to TRBD2. Germline V gene data show CDR1 as GTSNPN and CDR2 as SVGIG (reference sequence). The CDR3 runs 18 residues. Trimming removed 5 bases from V and 1 base from J; junction bases left unmatched: 14. CDR3 region: CAWERELAGVRNTGELFF. The CDR3 coding sequence is TGTGCCTGGGAAAGGGAATTAGCGGGAGTACGGAACACCGGGGAGCTGTTTTTT.

This clonotype was observed a handful of times. This chain joins TRBV7-2 and TRBJ2-7; D is perhaps TRBD1 (5 bases). The CDR3 runs to 16 residues. Between the trimmed V and J ends, which lost 1 base and 2 bases, there was a span of 15 bases. CDR1 and CDR2 from the germline V gene are SGHTA and FQGNSA. The chain's CDR3 is CASSLVGTGVTYEQYF. CDR3 nucleotide sequence: TGTGCCAGCAGCTTAGTCGGCACAGGAGTAACCTACGAGCAGTACTTC.

There are many counts of this clonotype. The chain links TRBV12-3 or TRBV12-4 to TRBJ1-2; TRBD1 is a possible D gene (5 bases). Between the trimmed V and J ends, which lost 7 bases and 7 bases, there was a span of 19 bases. The CDR3 runs to 14 residues. The CDR3 here is CASTSLGGVFGYTF. The CDR3 bases are TGTGCCAGCACCAGTTTGGGGGGGGTGTTTGGCTACACCTTC.

This clonotype has at least ten counts. V and J are TRBV20-1 and TRBJ1-4; D gene unclear. The germline gives CDR1 DFQATT, CDR2 SNEGSKA (reference sequence). Trimming took off 6 bases at V and 8 bases at J, with 7 bases between the two ends. The CDR3 runs 10 residues. The CDR3 bases are TGCAGTGCCTCTGCGGAAAAACTGTTTTTT. It translates to CSASAEKLFF.